These T cell receptor beta chains were read from a single sample in a study of vaccination effects on CD4 cells after COVID-19. No antigens are known for them. Data came from immunoSEQ multiplex PCR; TCRdb stores just in-frame clones and leaves some out. Here the sample spans 55,000 or so clones, about 77% being singletons. This specimen consisted of CD4+ T cells from PBMCs cultured with HIV peptides, obtained before COVID-19 vaccination. The receptors come from a human donor who had a prior SARS-CoV-2 infection. Both conserved end residues are part of each CDR3. D genes are given only for firm matches. The listing skips clone size in some rows; elsewhere it reads once, few, many or a size class.

V	size	D	J	DNA	CDR3
TRBV9	NA	TRBD2	TRBJ2-3	TGTGCCAGCAGCCCACGACTAGCGGGAGATGGTACAGATACGCAGTATTTT	CASSPRLAGDGTDTQYF
TRBV30	NA	NA	TRBJ2-6	TGTGCCTGGGCCGGTTCTGGGGCCAACGTCCTGACTTTC	CAWAGSGANVLTF
TRBV5-5	NA	NA	TRBJ2-3	TGTGCCAGCAGCTTGGTTCGGGGAGGTCTCACAGATACGCAGTATTTT	CASSLVRGGLTDTQYF
TRBV6-6	few	NA	TRBJ2-2	TGTGCCAGCAGGATTTCGAACACCGGGGAGCTGTTTTTT	CASRISNTGELFF
TRBV18	NA	NA	TRBJ2-2	TGTGCCAGCTCTCAATACAGGGCCCCAGGCACCGGGGAGCTGTTTTTT	CASSQYRAPGTGELFF
TRBV2	NA	NA	TRBJ2-1	TGTGCCAACCGGGACATCTCCTACAATGAGCAGTTCTTC	CANRDISYNEQFF
TRBV27	once	NA	TRBJ1-1	TGTGCCAGCAGTCTTAGAGGGAACACTGAAGCTTTCTTT	CASSLRGNTEAFF
TRBV7-9	NA	TRBD2	TRBJ2-7	TGTGCCAGCAGCTTAGAGCGGACTAGCGGGGGCCGAAGCTCCTACGAGCAGTACTTC	CASSLERTSGGRSSYEQYF
TRBV4-3	NA	NA	TRBJ1-4	TGCGCCAGCAGCCAAGATATTGGGACTAGATCTGAAAAACTGTTTTTT	CASSQDIGTRSEKLFF
TRBV6-1	NA	TRBD2	TRBJ2-7	TGTGCCAGCAGTGAAGGGCGGGAGGTGGAGCAGTACTTC	CASSEGREVEQYF
TRBV6-5	NA	NA	TRBJ2-7	TGTGCCAGCGCTGGGACACCGTCCTACGAGCAGTACTTC	CASAGTPSYEQYF
TRBV2	NA	NA	TRBJ2-3	TGTGCCAGCAGTGAATGGGTAACCAGCACAGATACGCAGTATTTT	CASSEWVTSTDTQYF
TRBV5-1	NA	NA	TRBJ2-1	TGCGCCAGCAGCCCAGGAGGGGGGACCTACAATGAGCAGTTCTTC	CASSPGGGTYNEQFF
TRBV7-2	NA	TRBD1	TRBJ1-2	TGTGCCAGCAGCTTAGCCGGACAGGGGCTGGGCGGCTACACCTTC	CASSLAGQGLGGYTF
TRBV15	NA	NA	TRBJ1-2	TGTGCCACCAGCATGCGGGGGCATGGCTACACCTTC	CATSMRGHGYTF
TRBV14	NA	NA	TRBJ2-3	TGTGCCAGCAGCCAAGTCCACAGGTGGGGCTACACAGATACGCAGTATTTT	CASSQVHRWGYTDTQYF
TRBV24-1	NA	NA	TRBJ2-1	TGTGCCACCAGTGATCACTCCTACAATGAGCAGTTCTTC	CATSDHSYNEQFF
TRBV28	NA	NA	TRBJ1-4	TGTGCCAGCAGTAAGGACAGTGCAACTAATGAAAAACTGTTTTTT	CASSKDSATNEKLFF
TRBV10-2	few	NA	TRBJ1-5	TGCGCCAGCAGTGATTCGGGGGTTGGGCAGCCCCAGCATTTT	CASSDSGVGQPQHF
TRBV2	NA	NA	TRBJ2-3	TGTGCCAGCAGTGAAGCCCCGGGAGATACGCAGTATTTT	CASSEAPGDTQYF
TRBV2	NA	NA	TRBJ1-1	TGTGCCAGCAGTGGGGGGTGGGTAGGCACTGAAGCTTTCTTT	CASSGGWVGTEAFF
TRBV2	NA	NA	TRBJ1-3	TGTGCCAGCAGTGAGTGGGGTTATGGAAACACCATATATTTT	CASSEWGYGNTIYF
TRBV5-5	NA	NA	TRBJ1-3	TGTGCCAGCAGCTTGGGGCCCATCTCTGGAAACACCATATATTTT	CASSLGPISGNTIYF
TRBV7-9	NA	NA	TRBJ1-2	TGTGCCAGCAGCTTGGACAGCTCTAACTATGGCTACACCTTC	CASSLDSSNYGYTF
TRBV7-9	few	TRBD2	TRBJ2-3	TGTGCCAGCAACACGGGCGGGGGGAACACAGATACGCAGTATTTT	CASNTGGGNTDTQYF
TRBV5-1	few	NA	TRBJ2-2	TGCGCCAGCAGCTTGAACCGACTAGGAGCCGGGGAGCTGTTTTTT	CASSLNRLGAGELFF
TRBV10-3	few	TRBD2	TRBJ2-1	TGTGCCATCAGTGAGGGCGGGAGATCGTTCAATGAGCAGTTCTTC	CAISEGGRSFNEQFF
TRBV6-5	NA	TRBD1	TRBJ2-2	TGTGCCAGCAGTTACCAGACAGGGTTAAGTCACGGGGAGCTGTTTTTT	CASSYQTGLSHGELFF
TRBV6-2/TRBV6-3	NA	NA	TRBJ2-1	TGTGCCAGCAGTTACTTGACTCCCCCATACAATGAGCAGTTCTTC	CASSYLTPPYNEQFF
TRBV5-1	NA	NA	TRBJ2-3	TGCGCCAGCAGCCCTTCGGTGCTCCGGGTAGATACGCAGTATTTT	CASSPSVLRVDTQYF
TRBV2	NA	TRBD2	TRBJ2-3	TGTGGCGAGCCTGTGAGCGGGGACGCAGATACGCAGTATTTT	CGEPVSGDADTQYF
TRBV5-4	NA	TRBD2	TRBJ2-7	TGTGCCAGCAGCTTGGCTAGCGGGAGTTTATACGAGCAGTACTTC	CASSLASGSLYEQYF
TRBV11-2	NA	TRBD1	TRBJ1-4	TGTGCCAGCGGAAAGGAGGGGACAGGCAATGAAAAACTGTTTTTT	CASGKEGTGNEKLFF
TRBV24-1	NA	NA	TRBJ1-6	TGTGCCGCTTCAAAGGGGGGTAATTCACCCCTCCACTTT	CAASKGGNSPLHF
TRBV6-2/TRBV6-3	NA	NA	TRBJ2-5	TGTGCCAGCAGTTGGAGTCCCGGGACAAGCCCATCGTACCAAGAGACCCAGTACTTC	CASSWSPGTSPSYQETQYF
TRBV6-5	NA	TRBD1	TRBJ2-7	TGTGCCAGCAGTCGGACAGGGCGGGGAAGGGAGCAGTACTTC	CASSRTGRGREQYF
TRBV3-1/TRBV3-2	NA	NA	TRBJ1-1	TGTGCCAGCAGCCAAGGGGTTGCCACTGAAGCTTTCTTT	CASSQGVATEAFF
TRBV5-1	NA	TRBD1	TRBJ1-2	TGCGCCAGCAGACCAACCCAACAGGGGGCGGTTCATGGCTACACCTTC	CASRPTQQGAVHGYTF
TRBV5-4	NA	NA	TRBJ2-7	TGTGCCAGCAGCTTGGGGTTCTACGAGCAGTACTTC	CASSLGFYEQYF
TRBV11-3	NA	NA	TRBJ2-7	TGTGCCAGCAGCTTAGATGGCGGCAGACCCTACGAGCAGTACTTC	CASSLDGGRPYEQYF
TRBV19	NA	NA	TRBJ1-1	TGTGCCAGTAGTATGGGGGGCACTGAAGCTTTCTTT	CASSMGGTEAFF
TRBV4-2	NA	NA	TRBJ1-3	TGTGCCAGCAGCCAAGCGGGCGACCGATCAAACACCATATATTTT	CASSQAGDRSNTIYF
TRBV9	few	TRBD1	TRBJ1-2	TGTGCCAGCAGCGTAGCAGGGGGCTACAACTATGGCTACACCTTC	CASSVAGGYNYGYTF
TRBV28	few	NA	TRBJ2-7	TGTGCCAGCAGTTCCGGGTGGCGCAAGACCTACGAGCAGTACTTC	CASSSGWRKTYEQYF
TRBV18	few	TRBD1	TRBJ1-2	TGTGCCAGCTCACCAAGGGACAGCCCGAACTATGGCTACACCTTC	CASSPRDSPNYGYTF
TRBV7-2	NA	TRBD2	TRBJ2-3	TGTGCCAGCAGCTTAAGGCCTCTAGCGGGAGTGCTAGATACGCAGTATTTT	CASSLRPLAGVLDTQYF
TRBV7-8	NA	NA	TRBJ1-2	TGTGCCAGCAGCCGAACGGGGGGTCAGGGTAACTATGGCTACACCTTC	CASSRTGGQGNYGYTF
TRBV7-2	NA	TRBD2	TRBJ2-5	TGTGCCAGCAGCCCAGGCCCAGCGGGAACAGTAGAGACCCAGTACTTC	CASSPGPAGTVETQYF